This T cell receptor (beta chain) is from a study of shared clonotypes between healthy human individuals. The V gene's germline CDR1 is SGHAT and CDR2 FQNNGV. This CDR3 contains 16 residues. Trimming at V came to 5 bases and at J to 0 bases, leaving 5 bases not matched to a gene. This clone was counted only a few times. Sequencing was performed with immunoSEQ multiplex PCR; in TCRdb, only in-frame clones are kept and a portion is missing. The sample has about 980,000 clones; over 60% are singletons. The V call is TRBV11-2, the J call TRBJ2-7; TRBD2 matches at 12 bases. The TCR was taken from a man aged 18 to 30 in good health. The sequenced sample consisted of memory CD4+ T cells sorted from blood. Subset defined: CD45RA-negative fraction. CDR3 residues: CASSRLAGAYSYEQYF. CDR3 DNA: TGTGCCAGCAGCCGACTAGCGGGGGCCTACTCCTACGAGCAGTACTTC.